This T cell receptor beta chain was documented in a study of STAT5B mutations in CD4+ large granular lymphocyte leukemia. V trimming: 2 bases; J trimming: 4 bases; junction bases outside the gene matches: 2. Germline CDR1 reads GTSNPN; CDR2 reads SVGIG (reference sequence). CDR3 length equals 13 residues. Study-wide points: Without putative leukemic clones, patient CD4-sorted repertoires remained more clonal than healthy CD4+ repertoires.

With respect to this clone: Its antigen is undetermined.

Some clones are missing from TCRdb's copy, which holds only in-frame ones; the method was immunoSEQ multiplex PCR. The sample has under 35,000 clones; roughly 77% are singletons. The genes are TRBV30 and TRBJ2-5; the match to TRBD1 covers 9 bases. The clonotype comes from a human donor in good health. The sample was CD4+ T cells from blood buffy coats. CDR3 in amino acids: CAWSSTGGETQYF. In nucleotides, the CDR3 is TGTGCCTGGAGTTCGACAGGGGGAGAGACCCAGTACTTC.